Listed here are 28 T cell receptor beta chains from one sample, sequenced in a study of blood T cell repertoires in COVID-19. Only in-frame clones appear in the TCRdb table, and some are missing; sequencing was by immunoSEQ multiplex PCR. The data hold over 150,000 clones, with 84% observed a single time. Specimen: peripheral blood. The source of these receptors is a woman of 80 years or more with COVID-19, enrolled during active disease.

This clone was detected once. The V call is TRBV7-6, the J call TRBJ1-2, with 8 bases that match TRBD1. The ends lost 4 bases at V and 8 bases at J; junction bases unmatched: 3. Germline-derived CDR1 and CDR2 are SGHVS and FNYEAQ. This CDR3 has 12 residues. CDR3 region: CASSSTGGGYTF. In DNA, the CDR3 is TGTGCCAGCAGCTCCACAGGGGGAGGCTACACCTTC.

The genes are TRBV9 and TRBJ2-1; 8 bases are shared with TRBD2. Germline V gives CDR1 SGDLS, CDR2 YYNGEE. The CDR3 covers 15 residues. With 2 bases clipped from V and 4 bases from J, the junction kept 5 bases outside the gene matches. CDR3 bases: TGTGCCAGCAGCGTCACTAGCGGAATGTACAATGAGCAGTTCTTC. Its protein is CASSVTSGMYNEQFF.

The chain couples TRBV10-3 to TRBJ2-1; the D gene is possibly TRBD1 (5 bases). Trimming took 9 bases from V and 6 from J, leaving 15 bases between them. The CDR3 runs 13 residues. The germline V gene has CDR1 ENHRY and CDR2 SYGVKD. The CDR3 loop is CAILSDIVNEQFF. CDR3 nucleotide sequence: TGTGCCATTCTTTCGGACATCGTCAATGAGCAGTTCTTC.

The rearrangement uses TRBV4-1 and TRBJ1-2, with a possible D match to TRBD1 (6 bases). Trimming pared 2 bases from V and 7 bases from J, leaving 20 bases between. Germline CDR1 reads MGHRA; CDR2 reads YSYEKL. There are 16 residues in the CDR3. Here the CDR3 DNA reads TGCGCCAGCAGCCAACAGAGGGCGCAGGGGAGCTCTGGCTACACCTTC. Amino acids: CASSQQRAQGSSGYTF.

V usage is TRBV11-1 and J usage is TRBJ2-3; D unclear. V was shortened by 2 bases and J by 1 base, with 7 bases between the two germline ends. CDR3 length: 14 residues. Looked up from germline, CDR1 is SGHAT and CDR2 is FQDESV (reference sequence). The DNA of the CDR3 is TGTGCCAGCAGCTTATCCTTCGGCACAGATACGCAGTATTTT. As protein: CASSLSFGTDTQYF. The whole variable domain, remainder taken from reference TRBV11-1 and TRBJ2-3, is EAEVAQSPRYKITEKSQAVAFWCDPISGHATLYWYRQILGQGPELLVQFQDESVVDDSQLPKDRFSAERLKGVDSTLKIQPAELGDSAMYLCASSLSFGTDTQYFGPGTRLTVL.

V is TRBV2 and J is TRBJ2-7, with unresolved D. Per the germline V gene, CDR1 is SNHLY and CDR2 is FYNNEI. CDR3 length equals 14 residues. V lost 4 bases and J lost 7, with 17 bases in between. The DNA for the CDR3 is TGTGCCAGCAGTGGCGGCAGTTCTGATGTTGAGCAGTACTTC. This encodes CASSGGSSDVEQYF. Full variable domain (outside the CDR3, taken from reference TRBV2 and TRBJ2-7): EPEVTQTPSHQVTQMGQEVILRCVPISNHLYFYWYRQILGQKVEFLVSFYNNEISEKSEIFDDQFSVERPDGSNFTLKIRSTKLEDSAMYFCASSGGSSDVEQYFGPGTRLTVT.

The V call is TRBV7-9, the J call TRBJ2-1, with a possible D match to TRBD1 (6 bases). This CDR3 comprises 13 residues. The V and J ends lost 8 bases and 9 bases respectively, with 17 bases between them. Germline values: CDR1 SEHNR, CDR2 FQNEAQ (reference sequence). The CDR3 region has the DNA TGTGCCAGCGGGGGCAGGGCCTCCGTTGAGCAGTTCTTC. This sequence encodes CASGGRASVEQFF.

The chain joins TRBV2 to TRBJ1-2, with D perhaps matching TRBD1 (5 bases). Germline CDR1 is SNHLY and CDR2 is FYNNEI. The CDR3 consists of 18 residues. The V gene lost 3 bases and the J gene lost 5 bases, with 25 bases spanning the gap. The CDR3, as DNA: TGTGCCAGCAGTGAGCGAGGGCGAGCGGGGCAAAGGGTATATGGCTACACCTTC. It yields the protein CASSERGRAGQRVYGYTF.

The rearrangement links TRBV5-1 to TRBJ2-7, with TRBD1 identical over 9 bases. The ends lost 0 bases at V and 4 bases at J; junction bases unmatched: 2. The V gene's germline CDR1 is SGHRS and CDR2 YFSETQ. The CDR3 has 14 amino acids. Here the CDR3 reads CASSLVGQGYEQYF. CDR3 in DNA: TGCGCCAGCAGCTTGGTTGGACAGGGGTACGAGCAGTACTTC.

The CDR3 reads CASSPDSNQPQHF. CDR3 DNA: TGTGCCAGCTCACCAGACAGTAATCAGCCCCAGCATTTT. The chain couples TRBV18 to TRBJ1-5, with D perhaps matching TRBD1 (5 bases). This CDR3 contains 13 residues. The germline gives CDR1 KGHSH, CDR2 LQKENI. Trimming left V 2 bases short and J 4 bases short, with 6 bases between. Drawing the rest from reference TRBV18 and TRBJ1-5, the complete variable domain is NAGVMQNPRHLVRRRGQEARLRCSPMKGHSHVYWYRQLPEEGLKFMVYLQKENIIDESGMPKERFSAEFPKEGPSILRIQQVVRGDSAAYFCASSPDSNQPQHFGDGTRLSIL.

The rearrangement uses TRBV15 and TRBJ1-1; TRBD1 matches at 8 bases. CDR3 size: 17 residues. V was pared by 0 bases and J by 4 bases, with 10 bases of the junction left unmatched. Germline-derived CDR1 and CDR2 are LNHNV and YYDKDF (reference sequence). The CDR3 DNA follows: TGTGCCACCAGCAGAGAACGACAGGGGTGGATCGCCACTGAAGCTTTCTTT. Its translation is CATSRERQGWIATEAFF.

The V call is TRBV2, the J call TRBJ2-2; D unresolved. The CDR3 totals 13 residues. V gave up 8 bases and J gave up 6 bases, with 13 bases separating them. Germline-derived CDR1 and CDR2 are SNHLY and FYNNEI. This CDR3 reads CASRRSPPGELFF. The DNA for the CDR3 is TGTGCCAGCCGAAGGAGCCCCCCCGGGGAGCTGTTTTTT.

This chain links TRBV18 with TRBJ2-5; D is ambiguous. V was trimmed by 4 bases and J by 4 bases, leaving 4 bases between them. The V gene's germline CDR1 is KGHSH and CDR2 LQKENI. This CDR3 region has 11 residues. The CDR3 bases are TGTGCCAGCTCACTCAGAGAGACCCAGTACTTC. This gives the protein CASSLRETQYF. Variable domain in full (rest from reference TRBV18 and TRBJ2-5): NAGVMQNPRHLVRRRGQEARLRCSPMKGHSHVYWYRQLPEEGLKFMVYLQKENIIDESGMPKERFSAEFPKEGPSILRIQQVVRGDSAAYFCASSLRETQYFGPGTRLLVL.

The rearrangement links TRBV10-3 to TRBJ1-6, with 7 bases matching TRBD1. V shed 4 bases and J 3 bases; nucleotides not matched to a gene: 3. The CDR3 is 15 residues long. Germline V gene sequence: CDR1 ENHRY, CDR2 SYGVKD. This chain's CDR3 is CAISGGQLYNSPLHF. The CDR3 bases are TGTGCCATCAGTGGGGGACAGCTCTATAATTCACCCCTCCACTTT.

This sequence joins TRBV15 and TRBJ2-7; 9 nucleotides line up with TRBD1. V dropped 1 base and J dropped 0; count of bases not matched to a gene: 1. CDR3 size: 15 residues. Germline values: CDR1 LNHNV, CDR2 YYDKDF (reference sequence). The CDR3 reads CATSRGGQGSYEQYF. CDR3 sequence (DNA): TGTGCCACCAGCAGAGGGGGACAGGGCTCCTACGAGCAGTACTTC.

This clone has just one count. The gene calls are TRBV19 and TRBJ2-1; D not resolved. This CDR3 contains 15 residues. Germline loops: CDR1 LNHDA, CDR2 SQIVND (reference sequence). Trimming pared 4 bases from V and 0 bases from J, leaving 10 bases between. The CDR3 loop reads CASSTSTSSYNEQFF. The CDR3 DNA reads TGTGCCAGTAGTACCTCTACCTCCTCCTACAATGAGCAGTTCTTC. The whole variable domain, filled in from reference TRBV19 and TRBJ2-1, reads DGGITQSPKYLFRKEGQNVTLSCEQNLNHDAMYWYRQDPGQGLRLIYYSQIVNDFQKGDIAEGYSVSREKKESFPLTVTSAQKNPTAFYLCASSTSTSSYNEQFFGPGTRLTVL.

The CDR3 region is CASRKQGAPTEAFF. As DNA, the CDR3 is TGTGCCAGTAGAAAACAGGGGGCGCCCACTGAAGCTTTCTTT. The chain couples TRBV19 to TRBJ1-1, with 9 bases lining up with TRBD1. Germline-derived CDR1 and CDR2 are LNHDA and SQIVND (reference sequence). Trimming removed 6 bases from V and 4 bases from J; junction bases left unmatched: 6. CDR3 length: 14 amino acids.

The chain joins TRBV5-4 to TRBJ2-2; TRBD2 is a possible D gene (6 bases). This CDR3 spans 16 amino acids. V was shortened by 0 bases and J by 6 bases, with 15 bases between the two germline ends. Germline loops: CDR1 SGHNT, CDR2 YYREEE (reference sequence). CDR3 DNA: TGTGCCAGCAGCTTGGCCGGGGGACCGGTTCCCGGGGAGCTGTTTTTT. Its protein product is CASSLAGGPVPGELFF.

The chain carries TRBV27 and TRBJ1-2, with a possible D match to TRBD1 (5 bases). The ends were cut back, 5 bases at V and 5 bases at J, with 15 bases in the middle. This CDR3 is 14 amino acids long. CDR1 and CDR2 from the germline V gene are MNHEY and SMNVEV (reference sequence). CDR3 sequence: CASSINVGGYGYTF. CDR3 coding DNA: TGTGCCAGCAGTATCAATGTTGGGGGGTATGGCTACACCTTC.

The gene calls are TRBV6-5 and TRBJ1-2, with 7 positions matching TRBD1. V shed 5 bases and J 8 bases; nucleotides not matched to a gene: 5. This CDR3 has 12 residues. Germline V CDR1 and CDR2: MNHEY, SVGAGI. For the CDR3, the DNA is TGTGCCAGCAGTAGGACCAGGGGGGGCTACACCTTC. Translation: CASSRTRGGYTF.

This sequence joins TRBV7-3 and TRBJ2-3; 13 nucleotides align to TRBD2. CDR3 length: 14 amino acids. In germline, CDR1 is SGHTA, CDR2 FQGTGA. V trimming: 2 bases; J trimming: 9 bases; junction bases outside the gene matches: 2. The CDR3 reads CASSLGLAGVTQYF. The CDR3 DNA is TGTGCCAGCAGCTTAGGACTAGCGGGAGTGACGCAGTATTTT.

The chain employs TRBV7-8 and TRBJ1-4, with TRBD1 as a possible D gene (5 bases). This CDR3 is 15 amino acids long. The germline V and J ends were trimmed by 2 bases and 7 bases, with 14 bases remaining between them. Germline CDR1 reads SGHVS; CDR2 reads FQNEAQ. CDR3 sequence: CASSLMRGGGEKLFF. The DNA for the CDR3 is TGTGCCAGCAGCTTAATGCGGGGCGGAGGTGAAAAACTGTTTTTT.

CDR3: CASSLTTYTEAFF. The CDR3 DNA is TGTGCCAGCAGCCTTACTACTTACACTGAAGCTTTCTTT. This chain joins TRBV6-6 and TRBJ1-1; no reliable D call. V was trimmed by 6 bases and J by 3 bases, leaving 11 bases between them. CDR1 MNHNY and CDR2 SVGAGI come from the germline V gene (reference sequence). The CDR3 consists of 13 residues.

This chain uses TRBV18 with TRBJ1-3; no reliable D call. The CDR3 spans 15 residues. CDR1 is KGHSH and CDR2 is LQKENI in the germline V gene. V lost 4 bases, J lost 3 bases, and 13 bases lay in between. The CDR3 DNA reads TGTGCCAGCTCACAACCGGGCGGGTATGGAAACACCATATATTTT. The encoded protein is CASSQPGGYGNTIYF.

V gene TRBV28 combines with J gene TRBJ1-2; 7 nucleotides match TRBD1. Germline trimming cut 6 bases from V and 6 bases from J; bases unmatched to any gene: 4. Germline values: CDR1 MDHEN, CDR2 SYDVKM. The CDR3 has 12 residues. CDR3 protein: CASRSDRDGYTF. CDR3 sequence (DNA): TGTGCCAGCAGAAGCGACAGGGATGGCTACACCTTC.

The V call is TRBV10-3, the J call TRBJ2-3; 8 bases map to TRBD2. The trim removed 11 bases at V and 4 bases at J, leaving 11 bases unmatched. The CDR3 length is 14 residues. Germline CDR1 ENHRY, CDR2 SYGVKD. The CDR3 reads CALREGRDSDTQYF. The DNA for the CDR3 is TGTGCCCTCCGGGAGGGGAGGGACTCAGATACGCAGTATTTT.

The V call is TRBV7-3, the J call TRBJ1-1; 7 bases map to TRBD1. V lost 0 bases and J lost 1; bases outside the gene matches: 5. The CDR3 length is 16 residues. Germline CDR1 reads SGHTA; CDR2 reads FQGTGA. The CDR3 spells CASSLTGRGWNTEAFF. The CDR3 DNA reads as TGTGCCAGCAGCTTAACGGGCAGGGGGTGGAACACTGAAGCTTTCTTT.

The chain joins TRBV5-4 to TRBJ2-7; D is undetermined. The CDR3 contains 12 residues. CDR1 and CDR2 (germline): SGHNT, YYREEE (reference sequence). Trimming removed 0 bases from V and 3 bases from J, with 4 bases in between. The CDR3 protein is CASSLDGYEQYF. The CDR3 coding sequence is TGTGCCAGCAGCTTGGACGGCTACGAGCAGTACTTC.